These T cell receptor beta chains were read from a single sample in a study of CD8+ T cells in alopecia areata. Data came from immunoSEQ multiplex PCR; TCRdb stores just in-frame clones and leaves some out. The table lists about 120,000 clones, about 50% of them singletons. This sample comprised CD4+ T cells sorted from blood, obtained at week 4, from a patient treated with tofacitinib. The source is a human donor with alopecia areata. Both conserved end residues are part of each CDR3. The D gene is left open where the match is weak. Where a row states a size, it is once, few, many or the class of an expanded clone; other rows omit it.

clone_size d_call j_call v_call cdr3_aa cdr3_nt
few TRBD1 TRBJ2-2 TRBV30 CAWKSDRVTGELFF TGTGCCTGGAAGTCGGACAGGGTCACCGGGGAGCTGTTTTTT
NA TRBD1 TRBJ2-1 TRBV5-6 CASRMDRGPFPRNEQFF TGTGCCAGCAGAATGGACAGGGGACCATTCCCTCGGAATGAGCAGTTCTTC
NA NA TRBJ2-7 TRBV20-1 CSASPGYEQYF TGCAGTGCTAGCCCCGGCTACGAGCAGTACTTC
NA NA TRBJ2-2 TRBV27 CASSEATGELFF TGTGCCAGCAGTGAAGCCACCGGGGAGCTGTTTTTT
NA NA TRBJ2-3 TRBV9 CASSADTDTQYF TGTGCCAGCAGCGCAGACACAGATACGCAGTATTTT
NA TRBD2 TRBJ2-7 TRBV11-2 CASSFLAGGMYEQYF TGTGCCAGCAGCTTCCTAGCGGGAGGGATGTACGAGCAGTACTTC
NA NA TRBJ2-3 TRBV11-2 CASSLVGASLGTDTQYF TGTGCCAGCAGCTTAGTGGGGGCTAGCTTAGGTACAGATACGCAGTATTTT
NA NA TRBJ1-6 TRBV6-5 CASSYSILLNSPLHF TGTGCCAGCAGTTACTCGATACTACTCAATTCACCCCTCCACTTT
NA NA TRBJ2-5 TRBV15 CATHRDYQETQYF TGTGCCACCCACAGGGACTACCAAGAGACCCAGTACTTC
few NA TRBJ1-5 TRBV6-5 CASRPQGLVNQPQHF TGTGCCAGCAGACCGCAGGGACTGGTCAATCAGCCCCAGCATTTT